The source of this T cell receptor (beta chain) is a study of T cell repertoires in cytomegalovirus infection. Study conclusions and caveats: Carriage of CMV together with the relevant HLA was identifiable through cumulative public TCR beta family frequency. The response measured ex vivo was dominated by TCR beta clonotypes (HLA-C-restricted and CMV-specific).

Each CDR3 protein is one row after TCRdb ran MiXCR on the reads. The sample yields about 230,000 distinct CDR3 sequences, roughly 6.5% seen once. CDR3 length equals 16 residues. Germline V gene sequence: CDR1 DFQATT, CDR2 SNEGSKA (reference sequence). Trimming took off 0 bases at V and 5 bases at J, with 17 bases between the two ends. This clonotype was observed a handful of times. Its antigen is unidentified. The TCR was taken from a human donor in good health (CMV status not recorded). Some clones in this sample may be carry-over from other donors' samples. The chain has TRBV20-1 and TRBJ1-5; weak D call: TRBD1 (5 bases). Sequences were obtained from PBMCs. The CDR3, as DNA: TGCAGTGCTAGAGACGGCGGGGGGGGGATGGATCAGCCCCAGCATTTT. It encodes CSARDGGGGMDQPQHF.